The next 20 T cell receptor beta chains were all read from a single sample in a study of patients and donors after allogeneic stem cell transplantation. One entry per CDR3 protein results from TCRdb running MiXCR on the RT-PCR reads. The table lists about 87,000 distinct CDR3 sequences, around 5% of them singletons. The sequenced material came from blood, either unsorted or a sorted T cell fraction (not recorded which). Receptor source: a human donor who was either an allogeneic HSCT recipient or a stem cell or donor lymphocyte infusion donor (not recorded which). It is not recorded whose cells these are; they may come from a transplant donor.

At least ten counts were recorded for this clonotype. V and J are TRBV9 and TRBJ2-2, with a possible D match to TRBD1 (6 bases). The CDR3 is 14 residues long. Germline V gene lookup returns CDR1 SGDLS and CDR2 YYNGEE. The V and J ends lost 0 bases and 6 bases respectively, with 9 bases between them. CDR3 nucleotides: TGTGCCAGCAGCGTAGCACGACAGGCCGGGGAGCTGTTTTTT. Translation gives CASSVARQAGELFF.

This clonotype came up many times. The chain combines TRBV18 with TRBJ1-1; D is undetermined. V was trimmed by 2 bases and J by 4 bases, leaving 17 bases between them. The CDR3 is 16 amino acids. The germline V gene encodes CDR1 KGHSH and CDR2 LQKENI. The CDR3 DNA sequence: TGTGCCAGCTCACCAACCGCGTTGGGCCGGGTCACTGAAGCTTTCTTT. Protein: CASSPTALGRVTEAFF.

The chain uses TRBV7-3 and TRBJ2-5, with 13 bases matching TRBD2. The V gene's germline CDR1 is SGHTA and CDR2 FQGTGA. V lost 8 bases, J lost 5 bases, and 8 bases stayed unmatched. This CDR3 has 15 amino acids. The CDR3 spells CASGLTSGRGETQYF. The CDR3 DNA reads as TGTGCCAGCGGATTAACTAGCGGGAGGGGCGAGACCCAGTACTTC.

The table lists this clonotype with many counts. This may be a read error: a much more frequent sequence differs by one nucleotide. The final CDR3 position lacks the conserved phenylalanine or tryptophan, pointing to a likely read error. This chain joins TRBV12-3 or TRBV12-4 and TRBJ2-2; 12 bases agree with TRBD2. With V trimmed by 6 bases and J by 6 bases, 8 bases remained unmatched. This CDR3 has 16 amino acids. As DNA, the CDR3 is TGTGCCAGCAGGACTAGCGGGAGTGTTGGGGCCGGGGAGCTGTTTCTT. Translating it yields CASRTSGSVGAGELFL.

This clonotype was detected ten times or more. The genes are TRBV20-1 and TRBJ1-2; D call uncertain. The CDR3 extends over 13 amino acids. With 5 bases removed from V and 4 bases from J, the gap between germline ends came to 14 bases. CDR1 DFQATT and CDR2 SNEGSKA come from the germline V gene (reference sequence). CDR3 sequence reads: CSAQAGASYGYTF. The CDR3 DNA is TGCAGTGCTCAAGCGGGAGCCTCCTATGGCTACACCTTC.

This clonotype has a handful of counts. The chain is built from TRBV12-3 or TRBV12-4 and TRBJ2-3, with TRBD2 identical over 9 bases. The CDR3 loop spans 17 amino acids. Trimming removed 8 bases from V and 3 bases from J; junction bases left unmatched: 15. CDR3 nucleotide sequence: TGTGCCAGCGCCGGGGTGGTAGCGGGGGTGGATACAGATACGCAGTATTTT. Its protein product is CASAGVVAGVDTDTQYF.

The gene calls are TRBV20-1 and TRBJ2-5, with no clear D. Germline CDR1 is DFQATT and CDR2 is SNEGSKA (reference sequence). Between the trimmed V and J ends, which lost 4 bases and 6 bases, there was a span of 12 bases. The CDR3 is 12 amino acids. CDR3 amino acids: CSAMFTSQTQYF. CDR3 sequence (DNA): TGCAGTGCTATGTTCACCTCCCAGACCCAGTACTTC.

This clonotype was counted between two and nine times. V gene TRBV6-1 combines with J gene TRBJ2-3, with 9 bases fitting TRBD2. The V segment lost 3 bases and the J segment 7 bases; nucleotides outside the gene matches: 8. The germline V gene encodes CDR1 MNHNS and CDR2 SASEGT. The CDR3 spans 15 residues. CDR3 residues: CASSERREGFNTQYF. The CDR3 nucleotides read TGTGCCAGCAGTGAGAGGCGGGAGGGATTCAATACGCAGTATTTT.

This clonotype appeared a few times. This chain joins TRBV27 and TRBJ2-5, with 12 positions matching TRBD2. V gave up 0 bases and J gave up 2 bases; unmatched junction bases: 7. This CDR3 has 18 residues. The germline V gene has CDR1 MNHEY and CDR2 SMNVEV (reference sequence). For the CDR3, the DNA is TGTGCCAGCAGTTTATCGAGACTAGCGGGAGTAGGGCAAGAGACCCAGTACTTC. Protein product: CASSLSRLAGVGQETQYF.

This chain links TRBV20-1 with TRBJ2-1; 10 bases line up with TRBD2. Germline CDR1 and CDR2: DFQATT and SNEGSKA (reference sequence). Trimming at V came to 4 bases and at J to 0 bases, leaving 6 bases not matched to a gene. This CDR3 is 16 amino acids long. CDR3 sequence: CSATSGSVSSYNEQFF. CDR3 DNA sequence: TGCAGTGCTACTAGCGGGAGCGTAAGCTCCTACAATGAGCAGTTCTTC.

CDR3 DNA sequence: TGTGCCACCAGTGATTCCGGGACACCGAACACCGGGGAGCTGTTTTTT. Protein sequence: CATSDSGTPNTGELFF. The chain is built from TRBV24-1 and TRBJ2-2, with TRBD1 as a possible D gene (6 bases). This CDR3 contains 16 residues. In germline, CDR1 is KGHDR, CDR2 SFDVKD. Trimming cost V 2 bases and J 0 bases, with 9 bases left between them.

In this sample, this clonotype turned up many times. The chain carries TRBV24-1 and TRBJ2-7; a possible D gene is TRBD1 (6 bases). CDR3 size: 13 residues. Trimming removed 7 bases at V and 1 base at J, with 10 bases between. Germline CDR1 and CDR2: KGHDR and SFDVKD. The CDR3 loop is CATSEGHSYEQYF. CDR3 sequence (DNA): TGTGCCACCAGCGAGGGACATTCCTACGAGCAGTACTTC.

This clonotype has at least ten counts. The chain links TRBV30 to TRBJ1-2, with D unresolved. This CDR3 is built from 14 residues. Germline CDR1 is GTSNPN and CDR2 is SVGIG (reference sequence). Trimming left V 0 bases short and J 2 bases short, with 10 bases between. CDR3 sequence reads: CAWSVTRRNYGYTF. In DNA, the CDR3 is TGTGCCTGGAGTGTAACAAGACGAAACTATGGCTACACCTTC.

This clonotype has a handful of counts. The chain joins TRBV20-1 to TRBJ2-5; TRBD1 aligns across 8 bases. CDR1 is DFQATT and CDR2 is SNEGSKA in the germline V gene (reference sequence). The CDR3 length is 13 residues. V was pared by 5 bases and J by 2 bases, with 4 bases of the junction left unmatched. The CDR3 sequence: CSAEDRVQETQYF. The CDR3 DNA follows: TGCAGTGCTGAGGACAGGGTACAAGAGACCCAGTACTTC.

Ten or more counts support this clonotype. The chain combines TRBV4-1 with TRBJ1-3; D gene uncertain. The germline gives CDR1 MGHRA, CDR2 YSYEKL. V was pared by 0 bases and J by 0 bases, with 9 bases between. The CDR3 has 16 residues. The DNA of the CDR3 is TGCGCCAGCAGCCAAGAGGCACAGAACTCTGGAAACACCATATATTTT. Amino acids: CASSQEAQNSGNTIYF.

This clonotype was seen at least ten times. The chain uses TRBV20-1 and TRBJ2-5; 7 bases match TRBD1. Germline V gene sequence: CDR1 DFQATT, CDR2 SNEGSKA (reference sequence). The CDR3 runs 14 residues. V gave up 5 bases and J gave up 1 base; unmatched junction bases: 7. The CDR3 region has the DNA TGCAGTGCTCAGGATTCAGGGGGCCAAGAGACCCAGTACTTC. It translates to CSAQDSGGQETQYF.

This clonotype was counted between two and nine times. The chain is built from TRBV20-1 and TRBJ2-1, with 16 bases aligning to TRBD2. The germline V gene has CDR1 DFQATT and CDR2 SNEGSKA (reference sequence). This CDR3 spans 13 amino acids. The CDR3 here is CRGTSGRADEQFF. CDR3 bases: TGCAGGGGGACTAGCGGGAGGGCCGATGAGCAGTTCTTC.

The sample holds a few counts of this clonotype. This chain connects TRBV6-5 to TRBJ2-6, with 8 bases identical to TRBD1. CDR3 size: 18 residues. Per the germline V gene, CDR1 is MNHEY and CDR2 is SVGAGI. J gave up 0 bases and V 2 bases, and 6 bases lay outside the gene matches. The CDR3 nucleotides are TGTGCCAGCAGTTACGGACAGGGTGTGAGCTCTGGGGCCAACGTCCTGACTTTC. Translation gives CASSYGQGVSSGANVLTF.

This clonotype was observed many times. The V call is TRBV28, the J call TRBJ2-1, with 12 bases fitting TRBD1. With 8 bases clipped from V and 7 bases from J, the junction kept 12 bases outside the gene matches. Germline V gene data show CDR1 as MDHEN and CDR2 as SYDVKM. The length of the CDR3 is 16 residues. The CDR3 is CASFSRGTGGGNEQFF. For the CDR3, the DNA is TGTGCCAGCTTCAGCCGTGGGACAGGGGGCGGAAATGAGCAGTTCTTC.

This clonotype was counted at least ten times. V and J are TRBV11-2 and TRBJ2-7, with D uncertain. Trimming took off 8 bases at V and 7 bases at J, with 9 bases between the two ends. The CDR3 sequence is 10 residues long. The germline V gene has CDR1 SGHAT and CDR2 FQNNGV. DNA for the CDR3: TGTGCCAGCTCAGGATGGGAGCAGTACTTC. Amino acid sequence: CASSGWEQYF.